The clone carrying this TCR beta chain was found once. Its matching antigen is unknown. Clones were read by immunoSEQ multiplex PCR, and TCRdb kept only the in-frame ones, dropping some. The profile covers millions of clones, with approximately 93% appearing a single time and under 0.45% taken by the ten largest. These data are taken from a study of shared clonotypes between healthy human individuals. Study-wide results and caveats: Among donors, the sharing of clonotypes was expected to be influenced by sequencing depth. The study sampled only blood, and tissue repertoires likely differ.

CDR3 length: 14 amino acids. Germline CDR1 is MDHEN and CDR2 is SYDVKM. Trimming left V 4 bases short and J 4 bases short, with 14 bases between. The specimen was naive CD4+ T cells from PBMCs. This sample's subset: CD45RA+ positively selected. The genes are TRBV28 and TRBJ2-7, with a weak D call TRBD1 (5 bases). The sequence was obtained from a young man in good health. Some clones in this sample may be carry-over from other donors' samples. CDR3 DNA sequence: TGTGCCAGCAGTTCGCCGACAGAAGTGTACGAGCAGTACTTC. Amino acids: CASSSPTEVYEQYF.